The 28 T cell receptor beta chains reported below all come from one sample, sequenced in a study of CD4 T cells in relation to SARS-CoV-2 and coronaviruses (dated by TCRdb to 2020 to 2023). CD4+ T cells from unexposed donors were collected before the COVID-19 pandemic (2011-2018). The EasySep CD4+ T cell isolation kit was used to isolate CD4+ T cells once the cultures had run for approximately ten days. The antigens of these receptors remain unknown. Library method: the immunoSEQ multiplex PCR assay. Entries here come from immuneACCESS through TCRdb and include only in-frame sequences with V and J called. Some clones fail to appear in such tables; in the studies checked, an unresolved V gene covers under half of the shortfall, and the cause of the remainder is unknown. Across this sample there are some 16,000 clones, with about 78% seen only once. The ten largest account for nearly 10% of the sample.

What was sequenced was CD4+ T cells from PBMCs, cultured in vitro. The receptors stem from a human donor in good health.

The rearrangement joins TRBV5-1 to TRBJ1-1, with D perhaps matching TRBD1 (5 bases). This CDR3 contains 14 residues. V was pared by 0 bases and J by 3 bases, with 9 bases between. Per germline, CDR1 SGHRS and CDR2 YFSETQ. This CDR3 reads CASSLGQGYTEAFF. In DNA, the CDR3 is TGCGCCAGCAGCTTGGGGCAGGGTTACACTGAAGCTTTCTTT. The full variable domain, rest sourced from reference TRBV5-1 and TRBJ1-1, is KAGVTQTPRYLIKTRGQQVTLSCSPISGHRSVSWYQQTPGQGLQFLFEYFSETQRNKGNFPGRFSGRQFSNSRSEMNVSTLELGDSALYLCASSLGQGYTEAFFGQGTRLTVV.

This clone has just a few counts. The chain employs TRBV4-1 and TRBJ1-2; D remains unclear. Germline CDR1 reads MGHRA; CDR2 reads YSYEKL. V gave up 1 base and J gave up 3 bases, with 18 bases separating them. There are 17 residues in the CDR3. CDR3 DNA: TGCGCCAGCAGCCAAGTCGCAGGAAAGCGGGGATACTATGGCTACACCTTC. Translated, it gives CASSQVAGKRGYYGYTF.

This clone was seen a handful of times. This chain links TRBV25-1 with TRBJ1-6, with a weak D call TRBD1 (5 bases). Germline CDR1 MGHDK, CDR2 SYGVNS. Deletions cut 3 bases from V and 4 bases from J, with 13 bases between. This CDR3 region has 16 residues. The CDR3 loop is CASSDLRDRYNSPLHF. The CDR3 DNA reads TGTGCCAGCAGTGACCTCCGGGACCGGTATAATTCACCCCTCCACTTT.

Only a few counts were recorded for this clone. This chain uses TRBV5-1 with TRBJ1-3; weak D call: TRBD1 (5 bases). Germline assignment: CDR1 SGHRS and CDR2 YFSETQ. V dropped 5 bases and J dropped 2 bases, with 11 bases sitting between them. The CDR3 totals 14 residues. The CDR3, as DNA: TGCGCCAGCAGTCTGGGCAGGGCTGGAAACACCATATATTTT. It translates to CASSLGRAGNTIYF.

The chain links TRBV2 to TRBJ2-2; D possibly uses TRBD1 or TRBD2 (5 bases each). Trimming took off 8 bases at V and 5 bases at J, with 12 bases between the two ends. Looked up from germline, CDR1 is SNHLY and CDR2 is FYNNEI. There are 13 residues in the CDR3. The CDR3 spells CASGGGSTGELFF. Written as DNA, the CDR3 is TGTGCCAGCGGTGGGGGTAGTACCGGGGAGCTGTTTTTT. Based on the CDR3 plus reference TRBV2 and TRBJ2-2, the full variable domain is EPEVTQTPSHQVTQMGQEVILRCVPISNHLYFYWYRQILGQKVEFLVSFYNNEISEKSEIFDDQFSVERPDGSNFTLKIRSTKLEDSAMYFCASGGGSTGELFFGEGSRLTVL.

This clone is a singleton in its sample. Written as DNA, the CDR3 is TGTGCTAGTGGTTTGGTACTTTGGGCTGCGAGACCCCACGTGAATACGCAGTATTTT. It is translated as CASGLVLWAARPHVNTQYF. The V and J genes are TRBV12-5 and TRBJ2-3; D gene uncertain. Per the germline V gene, CDR1 is LGHNT and CDR2 is FRNRAP. Trimming took off 0 bases at V and 7 bases at J, with 26 bases between the two ends. The length of the CDR3 is 19 residues. Filled out from reference TRBV12-5 and TRBJ2-3, the complete variable domain reads DARVTQTPRHKVTEMGQEVTMRCQPILGHNTVFWYRQTMMQGLELLAYFRNRAPLDDSGMPKDRFSAEMPDATLATLKIQPSEPRDSAVYFCASGLVLWAARPHVNTQYFGPGTRLTVL.

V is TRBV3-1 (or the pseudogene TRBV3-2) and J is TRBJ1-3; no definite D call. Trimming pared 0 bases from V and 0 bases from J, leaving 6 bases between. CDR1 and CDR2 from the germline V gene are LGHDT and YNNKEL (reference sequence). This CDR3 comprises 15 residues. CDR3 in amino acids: CASSQDILSGNTIYF. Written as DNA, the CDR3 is TGTGCCAGCAGCCAAGACATTCTCTCTGGAAACACCATATATTTT.

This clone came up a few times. The CDR3 spells CASSPGRGRFVGELFF. The CDR3 coding sequence is TGCGCCAGCAGCCCCGGACGAGGACGGTTTGTCGGGGAGCTGTTTTTT. This chain uses TRBV5-1 with TRBJ2-2; D ambiguous. Per germline, CDR1 SGHRS and CDR2 YFSETQ. V lost 4 bases to trimming and J lost 7 bases, with 20 bases between them. This CDR3 region has 16 residues.

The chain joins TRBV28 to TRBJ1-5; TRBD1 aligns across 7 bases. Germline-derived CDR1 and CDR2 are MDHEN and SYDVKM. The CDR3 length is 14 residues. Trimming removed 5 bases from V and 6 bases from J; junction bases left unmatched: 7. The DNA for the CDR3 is TGTGCCAGCAGTCCCCTGACAGGGACTCAGCCCCAGCATTTT. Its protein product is CASSPLTGTQPQHF.

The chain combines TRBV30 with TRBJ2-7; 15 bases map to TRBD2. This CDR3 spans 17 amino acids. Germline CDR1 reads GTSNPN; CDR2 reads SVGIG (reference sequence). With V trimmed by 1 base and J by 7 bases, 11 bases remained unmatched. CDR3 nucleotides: TGTGCCTGGAGTGGGGGACTAGCGGGAGGCCAAGCGTGGGAGCAGTACTTC. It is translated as CAWSGGLAGGQAWEQYF.

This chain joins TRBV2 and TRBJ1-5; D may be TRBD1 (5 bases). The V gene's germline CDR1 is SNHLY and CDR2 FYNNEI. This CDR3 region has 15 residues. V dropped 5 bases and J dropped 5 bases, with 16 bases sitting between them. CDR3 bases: TGTGCCAGCAGTCCAGGGTTCGACGCATATCAGCCCCAGCATTTT. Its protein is CASSPGFDAYQPQHF.

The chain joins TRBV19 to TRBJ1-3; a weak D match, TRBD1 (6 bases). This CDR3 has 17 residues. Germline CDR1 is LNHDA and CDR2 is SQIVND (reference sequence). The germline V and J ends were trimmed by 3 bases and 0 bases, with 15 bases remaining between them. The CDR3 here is CASSIGSGTSSGNTIYF. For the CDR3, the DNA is TGTGCCAGTAGTATTGGGTCCGGGACAAGCTCTGGAAACACCATATATTTT.

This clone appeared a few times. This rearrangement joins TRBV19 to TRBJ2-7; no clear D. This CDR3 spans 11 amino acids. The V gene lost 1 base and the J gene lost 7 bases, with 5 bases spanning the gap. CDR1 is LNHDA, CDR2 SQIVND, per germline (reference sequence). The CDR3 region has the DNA TGTGCCAGTAGTATAGCGGGTGAGCAGTACTTC. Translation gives CASSIAGEQYF.

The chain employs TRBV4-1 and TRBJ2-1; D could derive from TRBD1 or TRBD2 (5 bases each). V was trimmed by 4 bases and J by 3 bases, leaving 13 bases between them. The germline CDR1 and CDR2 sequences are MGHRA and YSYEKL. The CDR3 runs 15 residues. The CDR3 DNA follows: TGCGCCAGCAGCCCCGGTGGGACGAACTACAATGAGCAGTTCTTC. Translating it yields CASSPGGTNYNEQFF.

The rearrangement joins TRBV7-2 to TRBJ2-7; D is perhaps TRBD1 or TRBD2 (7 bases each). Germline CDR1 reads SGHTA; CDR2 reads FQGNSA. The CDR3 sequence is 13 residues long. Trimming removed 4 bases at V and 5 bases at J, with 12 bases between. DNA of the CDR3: TGTGCCAGCAGCTCCAGGGGGGGGGACGAGCAGTACTTC. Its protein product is CASSSRGGDEQYF.

As DNA, the CDR3 is TGTGCCAGCAGCCACGGACTAGCGGTCTCCTACAATGAGCAGTTCTTC. It codes for CASSHGLAVSYNEQFF. The chain is built from TRBV7-8 and TRBJ2-1; TRBD2 agrees at 10 bases. V lost 5 bases to trimming and J lost 0 bases; unmatched junction nucleotides: 4. The V gene's germline CDR1 is SGHVS and CDR2 FQNEAQ. The CDR3 is 16 amino acids.

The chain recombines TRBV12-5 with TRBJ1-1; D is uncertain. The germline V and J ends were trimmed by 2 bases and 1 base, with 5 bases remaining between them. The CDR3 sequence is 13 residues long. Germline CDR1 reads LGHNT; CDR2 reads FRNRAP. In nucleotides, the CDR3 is TGTGCTAGTGGTTTGCGGGGGAACACTGAAGCTTTCTTT. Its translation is CASGLRGNTEAFF. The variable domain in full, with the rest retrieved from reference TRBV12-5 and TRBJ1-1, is DARVTQTPRHKVTEMGQEVTMRCQPILGHNTVFWYRQTMMQGLELLAYFRNRAPLDDSGMPKDRFSAEMPDATLATLKIQPSEPRDSAVYFCASGLRGNTEAFFGQGTRLTVV.

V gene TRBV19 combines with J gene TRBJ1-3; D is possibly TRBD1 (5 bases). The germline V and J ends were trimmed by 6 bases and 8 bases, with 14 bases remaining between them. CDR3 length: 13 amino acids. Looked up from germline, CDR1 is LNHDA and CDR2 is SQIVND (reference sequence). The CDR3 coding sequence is TGTGCCAGTAGGTGGAGGACACGGGACACCATATATTTT. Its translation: CASRWRTRDTIYF.

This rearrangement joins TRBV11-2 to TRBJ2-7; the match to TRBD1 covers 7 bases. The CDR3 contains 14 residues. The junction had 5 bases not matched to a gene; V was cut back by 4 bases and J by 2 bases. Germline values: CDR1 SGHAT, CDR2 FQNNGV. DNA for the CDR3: TGTGCCAGCAGCTACCGGGACAGAGCCTACGAGCAGTACTTC. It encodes CASSYRDRAYEQYF.

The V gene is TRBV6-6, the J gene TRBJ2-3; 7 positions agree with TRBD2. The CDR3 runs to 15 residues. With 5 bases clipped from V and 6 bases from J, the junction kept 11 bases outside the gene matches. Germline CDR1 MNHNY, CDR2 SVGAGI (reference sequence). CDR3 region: CASSTGRRFWDTQYF. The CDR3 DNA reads TGTGCCAGCAGTACCGGGAGGCGTTTTTGGGATACGCAGTATTTT.

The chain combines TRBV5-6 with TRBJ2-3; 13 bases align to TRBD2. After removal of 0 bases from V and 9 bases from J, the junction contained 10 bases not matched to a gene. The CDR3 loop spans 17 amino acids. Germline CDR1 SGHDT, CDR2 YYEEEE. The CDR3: CASSLAPTSGRPGTQYF. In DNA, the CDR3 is TGTGCCAGCAGCTTGGCCCCGACTAGCGGGAGGCCCGGAACGCAGTATTTT.

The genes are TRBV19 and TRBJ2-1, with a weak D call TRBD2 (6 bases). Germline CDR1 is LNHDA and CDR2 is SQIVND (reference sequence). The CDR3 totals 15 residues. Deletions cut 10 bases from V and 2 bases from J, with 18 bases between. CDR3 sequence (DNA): TGTGCCACCATGAGGATCAGACTAGCCTACAATGAGCAGTTCTTC. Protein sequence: CATMRIRLAYNEQFF.

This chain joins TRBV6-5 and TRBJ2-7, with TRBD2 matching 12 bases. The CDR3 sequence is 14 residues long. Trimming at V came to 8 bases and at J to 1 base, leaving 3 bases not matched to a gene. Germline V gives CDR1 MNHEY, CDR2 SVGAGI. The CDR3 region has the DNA TGTGCCAGCCAAGGACTAGCGGGATCCTACGAGCAGTACTTC. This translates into CASQGLAGSYEQYF.

CDR3 nucleotide sequence: TGCAGCGTTGTTTATGGGTCAGGGGGCTCCTACGAGCAGTACTTC. Protein product: CSVVYGSGGSYEQYF. The chain couples TRBV29-1 to TRBJ2-7; the match to TRBD1 covers 7 bases. The ends lost 4 bases at V and 0 bases at J; junction bases unmatched: 9. Germline CDR1 SQVTM, CDR2 ANQGSEA. The CDR3 is 15 amino acids.

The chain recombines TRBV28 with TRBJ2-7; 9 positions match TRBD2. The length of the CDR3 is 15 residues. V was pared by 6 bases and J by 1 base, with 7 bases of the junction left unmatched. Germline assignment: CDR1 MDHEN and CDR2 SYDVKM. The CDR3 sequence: CASSKGLASSYEQYF. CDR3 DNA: TGTGCCAGCAGCAAGGGACTAGCTTCGTCCTACGAGCAGTACTTC.

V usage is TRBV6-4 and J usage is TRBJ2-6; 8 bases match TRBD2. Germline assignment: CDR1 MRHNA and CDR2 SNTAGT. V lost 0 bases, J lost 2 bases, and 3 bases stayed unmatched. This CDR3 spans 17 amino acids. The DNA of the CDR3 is TGTGCCAGCAGTGACTCCGCGGGGGGCGCTGGGGCCAACGTCCTGACTTTC. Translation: CASSDSAGGAGANVLTF.

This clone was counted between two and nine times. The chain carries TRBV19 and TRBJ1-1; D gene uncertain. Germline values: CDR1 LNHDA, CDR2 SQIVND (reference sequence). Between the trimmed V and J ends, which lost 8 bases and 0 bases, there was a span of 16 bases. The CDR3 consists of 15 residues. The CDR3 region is CASRTQLLMNTEAFF. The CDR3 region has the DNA TGTGCCAGTCGGACGCAGCTTCTCATGAACACTGAAGCTTTCTTT.

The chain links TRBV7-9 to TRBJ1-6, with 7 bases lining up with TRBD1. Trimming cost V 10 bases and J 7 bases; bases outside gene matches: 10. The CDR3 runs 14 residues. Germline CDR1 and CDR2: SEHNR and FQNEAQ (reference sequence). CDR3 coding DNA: TGTGCCATACAAGCGGGACAGAGAAATTCACCCCTCCACTTT. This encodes CAIQAGQRNSPLHF.